This TCR beta chain was obtained from a study of beta chain features in type 1 diabetes. Whole-study findings and limits: Within patients, naive, central memory and Treg TCRB repertoires seemed more similar than within healthy donors. Among patients with Type 1 diabetes, TCRB CDR3s were moderately but significantly shorter in every one of the four CD4+ subsets.

Per the germline V gene, CDR1 is SGHNT and CDR2 is YYREEE (reference sequence). The germline V and J ends were trimmed by 4 bases and 9 bases, with 17 bases remaining between them. CDR3 length: 13 residues. Concerning this clone: As yet, its antigen is unknown.

Every bit of the isolated RNA underwent reverse transcription, so sequencing read expressed TCRB transcripts. Libraries were prepared by immunoSEQ multiplex PCR; TCRdb keeps only in-frame clonotypes and omits some of them. The table shows around 400,000 clones, with roughly 12% occurring only once. The TCR comes from a man aged 18 to 29 in good health. Sequenced material: naive CD4+ T cells from blood. The gene calls are TRBV5-4 and TRBJ2-7; no clear D. This CDR3 is CASSREPRPGQYF. The DNA of the CDR3 is TGTGCCAGCAGCCGCGAGCCCAGACCGGGGCAGTACTTC.